A single sample gave rise to the 27 T cell receptor beta chains below, sequenced in a study of T cell responses to AZD1222 COVID-19 vaccine. Sequencing used immunoSEQ multiplex PCR; TCRdb keeps in-frame clones, though not all of them. The data show some 190,000 clones, with roughly 90% seen just once and roughly 1.7% held by the top ten. The sample here was peripheral blood, taken 28 days after the second AZD1222 dose. The receptors here all came from an adult who received the AZD1222 COVID-19 vaccine.

This chain joins TRBV6-2 or TRBV6-3 and TRBJ1-5, with a tentative D call TRBD1 (5 bases). Trimming left V 4 bases short and J 14 bases short, with 12 bases between. The germline CDR1 and CDR2 sequences are MNHEY and SVGEGT. CDR3 length: 11 amino acids. DNA of the CDR3: TGTGCCAGCAGTTCGGGCAGGGCCGAGCATTTT. Its protein product is CASSSGRAEHF.

This chain joins TRBV5-1 and TRBJ1-1, with 8 positions matching TRBD1. Trimming cost V 5 bases and J 1 base; bases outside gene matches: 10. CDR3 length equals 16 residues. Per the germline V gene, CDR1 is SGHRS and CDR2 is YFSETQ. This CDR3 is CASSPGTGSSNTEAFF. CDR3 nucleotides: TGCGCCAGCAGTCCCGGGACAGGATCCTCGAACACTGAAGCTTTCTTT.

V is TRBV9 and J is TRBJ2-4; 10 bases are a match to TRBD1. The CDR3 totals 15 residues. The germline V gene encodes CDR1 SGDLS and CDR2 YYNGEE. The V gene end was trimmed by 0 bases and the J gene end by 9 bases; junction bases not matched to a gene: 6. The CDR3 region is CASSVGPGQGTIQYF. CDR3 in DNA: TGTGCCAGCAGCGTAGGGCCGGGACAGGGGACCATTCAGTACTTC.

The V gene is TRBV5-1, the J gene TRBJ1-6; 7 bases align to TRBD1. The CDR3 totals 15 residues. Germline assignment: CDR1 SGHRS and CDR2 YFSETQ. Trimming at V came to 6 bases and at J to 10 bases, leaving 13 bases not matched to a gene. The CDR3 region is CASTMEGAVGSPLHF. CDR3 coding DNA: TGCGCCAGCACAATGGAGGGGGCTGTAGGATCACCCCTCCACTTT.

The chain couples TRBV6-5 to TRBJ2-2; TRBD1 might be the D (6 bases). Looked up from germline, CDR1 is MNHEY and CDR2 is SVGAGI. This CDR3 contains 16 residues. The ends were cut back, 0 bases at V and 4 bases at J, with 12 bases in the middle. CDR3 region: CASSYSRTVITGELFF. The CDR3 DNA follows: TGTGCCAGCAGTTACTCGCGGACAGTGATCACCGGGGAGCTGTTTTTT.

CDR3: CASSPDPPPGPQHF. The CDR3 coding sequence is TGTGCCAGCTCACCCGACCCCCCCCCGGGTCCCCAGCATTTT. The V call is TRBV18, the J call TRBJ1-5; D gene unclear. This CDR3 region has 14 residues. Germline CDR1 reads KGHSH; CDR2 reads LQKENI. The germline V and J ends were trimmed by 3 bases and 10 bases, with 16 bases remaining between them. Full variable domain (rest looked up from reference TRBV18 and TRBJ1-5): NAGVMQNPRHLVRRRGQEARLRCSPMKGHSHVYWYRQLPEEGLKFMVYLQKENIIDESGMPKERFSAEFPKEGPSILRIQQVVRGDSAAYFCASSPDPPPGPQHFGDGTRLSIL.

The J gene is TRBJ2-3, the V gene TRBV4-1; D may correspond to TRBD1 or TRBD2 (5 bases each). The CDR3 has 15 residues. The germline V gene has CDR1 MGHRA and CDR2 YSYEKL. Trimming stripped 8 bases from V and 2 bases from J, with 17 bases between. The CDR3, as DNA: TGCGCCAGCGGGCCAATGGGGGAAAACACAGATACGCAGTATTTT. It encodes CASGPMGENTDTQYF.

This chain joins TRBV9 and TRBJ2-7; 9 positions agree with TRBD1. CDR3 length: 14 amino acids. The J segment lost 4 bases and the V segment lost 4 bases, leaving 6 bases of the junction unmatched. The germline V gene has CDR1 SGDLS and CDR2 YYNGEE. CDR3 sequence (DNA): TGTGCCAGCAGCCCGGGGGACAGGGAATACGAGCAGTACTTC. Amino acid sequence: CASSPGDREYEQYF.

V is TRBV7-9 and J is TRBJ1-4, with D maybe TRBD1 (5 bases). The CDR3 runs 15 residues. Germline CDR1 and CDR2: SEHNR and FQNEAQ (reference sequence). V lost 5 bases to trimming and J lost 2 bases, with 12 bases between them. The CDR3 DNA sequence: TGTGCCAGCAGCCTATTGCAGGGTACTAATGAAAAACTGTTTTTT. Amino acids: CASSLLQGTNEKLFF.

V and J are TRBV5-4 and TRBJ2-3, with D perhaps matching TRBD1 (6 bases). This CDR3 comprises 15 residues. CDR1 and CDR2 (germline): SGHNT, YYREEE (reference sequence). V was shortened by 7 bases and J by 6 bases, with 21 bases between the two germline ends. The CDR3 is CASLAPGASGDTQYF. CDR3 DNA sequence: TGTGCCAGCTTAGCCCCAGGGGCCTCCGGGGATACGCAGTATTTT.

V gene TRBV30 combines with J gene TRBJ2-1, with 8 bases identical to TRBD2. The CDR3 totals 15 residues. V shed 4 bases, J shed 7 bases, and the junction held 12 bases outside the gene matches. Germline assignment: CDR1 GTSNPN and CDR2 SVGIG (reference sequence). In DNA, the CDR3 is TGTGCCTGGATCCCTAAAGCGGGGGCGAGGAATGAGCAGTTCTTC. Protein: CAWIPKAGARNEQFF. Drawing the rest from reference TRBV30 and TRBJ2-1, the complete variable domain is SQTIHQWPATLVQPVGSPLSLECTVEGTSNPNLYWYRQAAGRGLQLLFYSVGIGQISSEVPQNLSASRPQDRQFILSSKKLLLSDSGFYLCAWIPKAGARNEQFFGPGTRLTVL.

This clone was counted once. The sample contains more than one DNA sequence encoding this CDR3. The chain combines TRBV27 with TRBJ2-7; D ambiguous. The V gene's germline CDR1 is MNHEY and CDR2 SMNVEV (reference sequence). This CDR3 spans 14 amino acids. Trimming left V 2 bases short and J 2 bases short, with 10 bases between. CDR3 in DNA: TGTGCCAGCAGTTTAAGTGGGCAGGCCTACGAGCAGTACTTC. It specifies CASSLSGQAYEQYF.

About this clone: The same CDR3 also results from other DNA sequences found in this sample. The V call is TRBV4-1, the J call TRBJ1-5, with a weak D call TRBD1 (5 bases). The CDR3 loop spans 17 amino acids. Trimming left V 2 bases short and J 4 bases short, with 18 bases between. The germline V gene encodes CDR1 MGHRA and CDR2 YSYEKL. CDR3 sequence: CASSQRAGQGMNQPQHF. The CDR3 region has the DNA TGCGCCAGCAGCCAACGTGCAGGACAAGGGATGAATCAGCCCCAGCATTTT.

Written as DNA, the CDR3 is TGTGCCAGCAGCTTTGGAGCGACTTCAGATACGCAGTATTTT. Translating it yields CASSFGATSDTQYF. The chain employs TRBV7-9 and TRBJ2-3; no clear D. The CDR3 loop spans 14 amino acids. Trimming left V 3 bases short and J 4 bases short, with 11 bases between. Germline V CDR1 and CDR2: SEHNR, FQNEAQ (reference sequence).

CDR3 sequence: CASSFRQGPNEKLFF. CDR3 coding DNA: TGCGCCAGCAGCTTCAGACAGGGCCCTAATGAAAAACTGTTTTTT. This sequence joins TRBV5-1 and TRBJ1-4, with 7 bases matching TRBD1. The CDR3 has 15 amino acids. Germline CDR1 is SGHRS and CDR2 is YFSETQ. With 2 bases clipped from V and 3 bases from J, the junction kept 4 bases outside the gene matches.

This chain connects TRBV6-2 or TRBV6-3 to TRBJ1-6, with unresolved D. V lost 4 bases and J 3 bases, leaving 16 bases between the germline ends. The CDR3 extends over 17 amino acids. Germline assignment: CDR1 MNHEY and CDR2 SVGEGT. The CDR3 sequence: CASSLSTSLIYNSPLHF. In DNA, the CDR3 is TGTGCCAGCAGTTTATCGACTTCATTAATCTATAATTCACCCCTCCACTTT.

Written as DNA, the CDR3 is TGTGCCAGCAGCTTGGATCTGGGAGGGAACTATGGCTACACCTTC. This codes for CASSLDLGGNYGYTF. The chain uses TRBV5-4 and TRBJ1-2, with D hard to call. V lost 0 bases to trimming and J lost 2 bases, with 11 bases between them. Germline-derived CDR1 and CDR2 are SGHNT and YYREEE (reference sequence). The CDR3 is made up of 15 amino acids. The full variable domain, with the rest looked up from reference TRBV5-4 and TRBJ1-2, is ETGVTQSPTHLIKTRGQQVTLRCSSQSGHNTVSWYQQALGQGPQFIFQYYREEENGRGNFPPRFSGLQFPNYSSELNVNALELDDSALYLCASSLDLGGNYGYTFGSGTRLTVV.

J is TRBJ2-7 and V is TRBV27; D perhaps matches TRBD1 (6 bases). The CDR3 runs to 13 residues. Germline CDR1 MNHEY, CDR2 SMNVEV (reference sequence). V lost 5 bases to trimming and J lost 3 bases, with 11 bases between them. CDR3 nucleotide sequence: TGTGCCAGCAGTCCAGGACAGCACTACGAGCAGTACTTC. Translating it yields CASSPGQHYEQYF.

The genes are TRBV18 and TRBJ1-6; TRBD1 aligns across 7 bases. Germline V gene sequence: CDR1 KGHSH, CDR2 LQKENI. The trim removed 2 bases at V and 7 bases at J, leaving 14 bases unmatched. The CDR3 runs 18 residues. The CDR3 is CASSPFEGSGQRNSPLHF. DNA of the CDR3: TGTGCCAGCTCACCATTCGAGGGATCGGGACAGAGAAATTCACCCCTCCACTTT. The entire variable domain, with the rest obtained from reference TRBV18 and TRBJ1-6, is as follows: NAGVMQNPRHLVRRRGQEARLRCSPMKGHSHVYWYRQLPEEGLKFMVYLQKENIIDESGMPKERFSAEFPKEGPSILRIQQVVRGDSAAYFCASSPFEGSGQRNSPLHFGNGTRLTVT.

The chain couples TRBV7-9 to TRBJ2-1; 8 positions match TRBD1. The germline V gene has CDR1 SEHNR and CDR2 FQNEAQ (reference sequence). The CDR3 is made up of 12 amino acids. Trimming removed 3 bases from V and 8 bases from J; junction bases left unmatched: 0. CDR3 amino acids: CASSLTGDEQFF. The CDR3 DNA follows: TGTGCCAGCAGCTTGACAGGGGATGAGCAGTTCTTC.

The chain recombines TRBV7-8 with TRBJ1-5, with D unresolved. The V gene lost 5 bases and the J gene lost 0 bases, with 14 bases spanning the gap. This CDR3 is built from 16 residues. The germline V gene encodes CDR1 SGHVS and CDR2 FQNEAQ. The CDR3 nucleotides read TGTGCCAGCAGCCCCTTATCGGCATATAGCAATCAGCCCCAGCATTTT. Amino acid sequence: CASSPLSAYSNQPQHF.

The CDR3 bases are TGTGCCAGCAGTAGGACAGGGACCGGCTCCTACGAGCAGTACTTC. Amino acid sequence: CASSRTGTGSYEQYF. This chain joins TRBV27 and TRBJ2-7, with 8 bases matching TRBD1. V was clipped by 5 bases and J by 0 bases; unmatched bases: 6. This CDR3 region has 15 residues. Germline V CDR1 and CDR2: MNHEY, SMNVEV (reference sequence).

The gene calls are TRBV5-1 and TRBJ2-1, with 9 bases fitting TRBD2. The CDR3 is made up of 16 amino acids. The germline V gene encodes CDR1 SGHRS and CDR2 YFSETQ. V lost 3 bases to trimming and J lost 8 bases; unmatched junction nucleotides: 12. CDR3 protein: CASSSSPGTSSYEQFF. The CDR3 bases are TGCGCCAGCAGCTCCTCTCCCGGGACTAGCAGTTATGAGCAGTTCTTC.

This chain links TRBV7-8 with TRBJ2-7; possibly TRBD1 for D (6 bases). This CDR3 is 12 amino acids long. Deletions cut 3 bases from V and 10 bases from J, with 13 bases between. Germline V gene sequence: CDR1 SGHVS, CDR2 FQNEAQ. This CDR3 reads CASSFPGGIQYF. CDR3 in DNA: TGTGCCAGCAGCTTCCCTGGGGGCATCCAGTACTTC.

V usage is TRBV2 and J usage is TRBJ2-7, with D possibly being TRBD1 (6 bases). CDR3 length: 14 amino acids. Germline V CDR1 and CDR2: SNHLY, FYNNEI. The V gene lost 6 bases and the J gene lost 3 bases, with 15 bases spanning the gap. The CDR3, as DNA: TGTGCCAGCAGCCCGGGACAATTGATCTACGAGCAGTACTTC. Translating gives CASSPGQLIYEQYF.

V gene TRBV7-6 combines with J gene TRBJ1-1; D perhaps matches TRBD1 (6 bases). Germline V CDR1 and CDR2: SGHVS, FNYEAQ. Trimming cost V 8 bases and J 0 bases, with 10 bases left between them. This CDR3 region has 13 residues. CDR3 nucleotides: TGTGCCAGCGGAGCAGGGGTGAACACTGAAGCTTTCTTT. It codes for CASGAGVNTEAFF. The entire variable domain, with the rest obtained from reference TRBV7-6 and TRBJ1-1, is as follows: GAGVSQSPRYKVTKRGQDVALRCDPISGHVSLYWYRQALGQGPEFLTYFNYEAQQDKSGLPNDRFSAERPEGSISTLTIQRTEQRDSAMYRCASGAGVNTEAFFGQGTRLTVV.

The table lists this clone with a few counts. V usage is TRBV19 and J usage is TRBJ2-3; 7 nucleotides align to TRBD1. V lost 4 bases and J lost 2; bases outside the gene matches: 6. Germline CDR1 LNHDA, CDR2 SQIVND (reference sequence). This CDR3 is built from 15 residues. The CDR3 region is CASSRTGRDTDTQYF. The CDR3 DNA follows: TGTGCCAGTAGTAGGACAGGACGAGACACAGATACGCAGTATTTT.